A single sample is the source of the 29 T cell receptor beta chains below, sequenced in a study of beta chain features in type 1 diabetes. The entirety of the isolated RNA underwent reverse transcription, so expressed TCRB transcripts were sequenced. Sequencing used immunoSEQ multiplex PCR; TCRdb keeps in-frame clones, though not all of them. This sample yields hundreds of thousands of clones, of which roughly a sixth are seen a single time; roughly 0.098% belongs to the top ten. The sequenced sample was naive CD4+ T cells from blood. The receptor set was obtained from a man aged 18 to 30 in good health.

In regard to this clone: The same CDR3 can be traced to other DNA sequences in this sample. The DNA for the CDR3 is TGTGCCAGCAGTACAGGGCTAGCCAAAAACATTCAGTACTTC. Translated, it gives CASSTGLAKNIQYF. The chain recombines TRBV6-5 with TRBJ2-4; D might be TRBD1 (6 bases). Germline lookup yields CDR1 MNHEY and CDR2 SVGAGI. The CDR3 has 14 amino acids. V lost 5 bases and J lost 0, with 8 bases in between.

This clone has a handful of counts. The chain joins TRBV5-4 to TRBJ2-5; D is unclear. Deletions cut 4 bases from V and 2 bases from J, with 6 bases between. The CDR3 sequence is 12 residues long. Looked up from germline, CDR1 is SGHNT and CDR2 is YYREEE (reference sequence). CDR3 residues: CASSVPQETQYF. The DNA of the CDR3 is TGTGCCAGCAGCGTTCCTCAAGAGACCCAGTACTTC.

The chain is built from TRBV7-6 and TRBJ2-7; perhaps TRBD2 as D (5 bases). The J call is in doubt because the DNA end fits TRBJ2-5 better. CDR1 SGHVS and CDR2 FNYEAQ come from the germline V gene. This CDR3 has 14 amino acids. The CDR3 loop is CASSLEGRGETQYF. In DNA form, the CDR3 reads TGTGCCAGCAGCTTAGAGGGCCGAGGGGAGACCCAGTACTTC.

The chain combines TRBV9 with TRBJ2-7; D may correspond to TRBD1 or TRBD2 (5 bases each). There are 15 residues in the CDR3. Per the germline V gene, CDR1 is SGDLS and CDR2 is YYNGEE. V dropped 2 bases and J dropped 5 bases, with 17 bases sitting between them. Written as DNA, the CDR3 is TGTGCCAGCAGCGTTCAGGGAGCCCTTACTAACGAGCAGTACTTC. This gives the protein CASSVQGALTNEQYF.

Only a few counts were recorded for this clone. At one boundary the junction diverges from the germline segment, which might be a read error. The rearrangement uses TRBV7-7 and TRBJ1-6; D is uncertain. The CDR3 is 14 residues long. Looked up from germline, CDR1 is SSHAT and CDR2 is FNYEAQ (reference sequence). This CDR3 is CASSQDRWNSPLHF. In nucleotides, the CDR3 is TGTGCTAGCAGTCAGGATAGGTGGAATTCACCCCTCCACTTT.

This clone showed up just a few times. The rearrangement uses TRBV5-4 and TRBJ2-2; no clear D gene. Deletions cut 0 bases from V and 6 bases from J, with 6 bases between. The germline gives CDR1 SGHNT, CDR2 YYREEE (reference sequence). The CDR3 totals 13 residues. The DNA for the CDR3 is TGTGCCAGCAGCTTGGTCGAATCCGGGGAGCTGTTTTTT. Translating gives CASSLVESGELFF.

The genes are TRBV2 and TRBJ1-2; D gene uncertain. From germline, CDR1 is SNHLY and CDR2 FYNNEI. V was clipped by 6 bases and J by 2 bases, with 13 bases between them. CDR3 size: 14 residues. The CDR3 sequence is CASRISIMNYGYTF. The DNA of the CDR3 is TGTGCCAGCAGGATCTCAATAATGAACTATGGCTACACCTTC.

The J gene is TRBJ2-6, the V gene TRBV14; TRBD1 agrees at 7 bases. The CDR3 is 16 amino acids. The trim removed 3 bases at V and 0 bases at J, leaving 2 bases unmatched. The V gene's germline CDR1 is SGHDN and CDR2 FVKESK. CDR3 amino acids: CASSQGQHSGANVLTF. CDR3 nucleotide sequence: TGTGCCAGCAGCCAGGGACAGCACTCTGGGGCCAACGTCCTGACTTTC.

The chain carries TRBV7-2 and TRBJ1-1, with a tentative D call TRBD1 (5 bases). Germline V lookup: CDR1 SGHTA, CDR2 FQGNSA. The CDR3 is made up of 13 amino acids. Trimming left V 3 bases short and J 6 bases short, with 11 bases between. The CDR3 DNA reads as TGTGCCAGCAGCTTTGTCTGGGGGGCTGAAGCTTTCTTT. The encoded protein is CASSFVWGAEAFF.

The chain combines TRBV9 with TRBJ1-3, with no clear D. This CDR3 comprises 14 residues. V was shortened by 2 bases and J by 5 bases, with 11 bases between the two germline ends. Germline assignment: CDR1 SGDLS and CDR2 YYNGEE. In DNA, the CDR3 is TGTGCCAGCAGCGTCGGTCGTCCGCGAAACACCATATATTTT. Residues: CASSVGRPRNTIYF.

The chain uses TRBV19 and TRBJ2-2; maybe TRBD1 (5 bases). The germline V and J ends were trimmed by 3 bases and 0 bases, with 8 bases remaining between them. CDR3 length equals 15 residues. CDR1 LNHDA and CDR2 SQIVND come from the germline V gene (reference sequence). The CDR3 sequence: CASSIQGTNTGELFF. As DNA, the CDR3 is TGTGCCAGTAGTATTCAGGGAACGAACACCGGGGAGCTGTTTTTT.

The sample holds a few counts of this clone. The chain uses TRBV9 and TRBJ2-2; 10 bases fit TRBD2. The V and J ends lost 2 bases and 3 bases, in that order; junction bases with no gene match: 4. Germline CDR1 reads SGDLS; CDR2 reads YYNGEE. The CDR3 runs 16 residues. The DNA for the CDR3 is TGTGCCAGCAGCGTCTCTAGCGGGAGCCACACCGGGGAGCTGTTTTTT. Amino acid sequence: CASSVSSGSHTGELFF.

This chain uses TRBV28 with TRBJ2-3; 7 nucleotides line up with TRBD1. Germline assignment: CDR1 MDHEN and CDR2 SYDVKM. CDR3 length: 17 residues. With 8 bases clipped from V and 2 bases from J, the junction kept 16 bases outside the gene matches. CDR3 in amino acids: CASGYPDRETDTDTQYF. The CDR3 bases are TGTGCCAGCGGATATCCCGACAGGGAAACCGACACAGATACGCAGTATTTT.

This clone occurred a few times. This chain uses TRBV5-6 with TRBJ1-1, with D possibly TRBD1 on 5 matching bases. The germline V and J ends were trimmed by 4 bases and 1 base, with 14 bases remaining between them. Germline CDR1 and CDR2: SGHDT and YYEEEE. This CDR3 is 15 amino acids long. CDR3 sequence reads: CASSLQGAGNTEAFF. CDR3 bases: TGTGCCAGCAGCCTCCAGGGCGCAGGGAACACTGAAGCTTTCTTT.

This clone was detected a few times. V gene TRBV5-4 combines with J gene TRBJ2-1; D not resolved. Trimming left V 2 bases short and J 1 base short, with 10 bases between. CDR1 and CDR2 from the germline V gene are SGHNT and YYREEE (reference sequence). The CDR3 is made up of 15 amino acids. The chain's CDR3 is CASSFSSLSYNEQFF. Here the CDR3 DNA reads TGTGCCAGCAGCTTTAGCAGCTTATCCTACAATGAGCAGTTCTTC.

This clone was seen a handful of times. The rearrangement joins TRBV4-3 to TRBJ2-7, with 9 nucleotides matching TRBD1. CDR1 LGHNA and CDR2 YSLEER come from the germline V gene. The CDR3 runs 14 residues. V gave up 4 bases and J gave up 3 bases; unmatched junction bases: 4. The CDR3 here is CASSPRTGDYEQYF. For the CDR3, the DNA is TGCGCCAGCAGCCCCCGGACAGGGGACTACGAGCAGTACTTC.

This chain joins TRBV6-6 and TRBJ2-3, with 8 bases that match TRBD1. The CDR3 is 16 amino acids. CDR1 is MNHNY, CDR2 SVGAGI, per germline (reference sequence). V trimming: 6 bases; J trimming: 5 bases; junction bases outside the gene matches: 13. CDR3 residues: CASRPLQGGSGDTQYF. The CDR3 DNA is TGTGCCAGCAGGCCTCTACAGGGGGGTAGTGGAGATACGCAGTATTTT.

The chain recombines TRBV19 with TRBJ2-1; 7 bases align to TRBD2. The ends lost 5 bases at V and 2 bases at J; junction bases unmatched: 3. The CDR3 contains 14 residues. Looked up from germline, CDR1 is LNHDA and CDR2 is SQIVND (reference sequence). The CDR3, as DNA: TGTGCCAGTAGTGGGGCGGGGGCCTACAATGAGCAGTTCTTC. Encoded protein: CASSGAGAYNEQFF.

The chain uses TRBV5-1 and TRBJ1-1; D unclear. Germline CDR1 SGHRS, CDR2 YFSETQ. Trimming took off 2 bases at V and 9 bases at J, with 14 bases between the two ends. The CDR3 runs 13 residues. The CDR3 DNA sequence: TGCGCCAGCAGCTTCGACGAGCCGCCCAAAGCTTTCTTT. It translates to CASSFDEPPKAFF. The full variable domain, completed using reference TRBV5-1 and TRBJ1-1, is KAGVTQTPRYLIKTRGQQVTLSCSPISGHRSVSWYQQTPGQGLQFLFEYFSETQRNKGNFPGRFSGRQFSNSRSEMNVSTLELGDSALYLCASSFDEPPKAFFGQGTRLTVV.

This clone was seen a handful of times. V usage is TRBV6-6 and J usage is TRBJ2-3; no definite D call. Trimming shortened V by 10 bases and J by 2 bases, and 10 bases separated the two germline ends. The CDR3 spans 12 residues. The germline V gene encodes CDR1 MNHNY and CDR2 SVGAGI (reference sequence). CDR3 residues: CAIKENTDTQYF. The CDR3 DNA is TGTGCCATCAAAGAAAACACAGATACGCAGTATTTT.

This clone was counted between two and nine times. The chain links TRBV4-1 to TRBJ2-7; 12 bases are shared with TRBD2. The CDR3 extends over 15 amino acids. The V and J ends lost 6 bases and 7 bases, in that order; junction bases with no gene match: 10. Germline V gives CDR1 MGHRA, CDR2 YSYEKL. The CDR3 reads CASRTLAGGPGEQYF. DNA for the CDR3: TGCGCCAGCAGAACCCTAGCGGGAGGGCCCGGAGAGCAGTACTTC.

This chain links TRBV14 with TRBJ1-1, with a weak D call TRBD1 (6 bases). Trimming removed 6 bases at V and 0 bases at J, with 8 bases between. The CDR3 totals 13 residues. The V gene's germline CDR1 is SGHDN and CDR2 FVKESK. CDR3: CASRQGMNTEAFF. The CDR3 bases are TGTGCCAGCAGACAGGGCATGAACACTGAAGCTTTCTTT.

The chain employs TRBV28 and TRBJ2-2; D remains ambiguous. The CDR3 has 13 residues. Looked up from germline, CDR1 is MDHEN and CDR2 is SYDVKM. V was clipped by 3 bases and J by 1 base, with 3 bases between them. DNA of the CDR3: TGTGCCAGCAGTTTCGTGAACACCGGGGAGCTGTTTTTT. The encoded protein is CASSFVNTGELFF.

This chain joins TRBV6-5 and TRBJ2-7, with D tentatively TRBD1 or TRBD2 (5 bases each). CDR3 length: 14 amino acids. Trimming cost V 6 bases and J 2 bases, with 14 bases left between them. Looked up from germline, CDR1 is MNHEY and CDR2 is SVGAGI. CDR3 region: CASSTWGWTYEQYF. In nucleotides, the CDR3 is TGTGCCAGCAGCACATGGGGGTGGACCTACGAGCAGTACTTC.

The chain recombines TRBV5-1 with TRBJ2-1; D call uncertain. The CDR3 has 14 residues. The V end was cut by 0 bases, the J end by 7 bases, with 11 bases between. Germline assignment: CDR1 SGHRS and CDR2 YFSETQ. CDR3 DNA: TGCGCCAGCAGCTTGGGGCAGGTAGTAAATGAGCAGTTCTTC. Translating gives CASSLGQVVNEQFF. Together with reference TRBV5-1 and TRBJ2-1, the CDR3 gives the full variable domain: KAGVTQTPRYLIKTRGQQVTLSCSPISGHRSVSWYQQTPGQGLQFLFEYFSETQRNKGNFPGRFSGRQFSNSRSEMNVSTLELGDSALYLCASSLGQVVNEQFFGPGTRLTVL.

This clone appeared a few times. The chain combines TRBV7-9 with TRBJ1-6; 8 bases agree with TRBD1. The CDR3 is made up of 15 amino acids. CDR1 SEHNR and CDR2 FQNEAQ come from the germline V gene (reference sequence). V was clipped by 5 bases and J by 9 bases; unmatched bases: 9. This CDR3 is CASSPPGQEGSPLHF. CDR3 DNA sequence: TGTGCCAGCAGCCCACCGGGACAGGAGGGTTCACCCCTCCACTTT.

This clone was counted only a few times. DNA of the CDR3: TGTGCCAGCAGCTTAGGGACGGAGGAGTATGGCTACACCTTC. Protein product: CASSLGTEEYGYTF. V usage is TRBV7-2 and J usage is TRBJ1-2; no clear D. This CDR3 has 14 amino acids. Germline CDR1 reads SGHTA; CDR2 reads FQGNSA. V lost 1 base, J lost 5 bases, and 11 bases lay in between.

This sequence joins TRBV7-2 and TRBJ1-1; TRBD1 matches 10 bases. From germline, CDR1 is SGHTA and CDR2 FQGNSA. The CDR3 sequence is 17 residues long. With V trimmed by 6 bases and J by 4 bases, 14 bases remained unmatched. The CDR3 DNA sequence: TGTGCCAGCAGGCATGGGACAGGGGTCTATGTGGGCACTGAAGCTTTCTTT. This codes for CASRHGTGVYVGTEAFF.

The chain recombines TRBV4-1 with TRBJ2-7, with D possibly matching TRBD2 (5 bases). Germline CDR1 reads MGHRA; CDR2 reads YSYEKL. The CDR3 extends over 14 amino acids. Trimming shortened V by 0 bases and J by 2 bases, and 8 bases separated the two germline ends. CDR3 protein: CASSQESGTYEQYF. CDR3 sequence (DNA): TGCGCCAGCAGCCAAGAAAGCGGAACCTACGAGCAGTACTTC.